This section outlines one T cell receptor beta chain sequence together with its context. The data were produced by immunoSEQ multiplex PCR, yet TCRdb's version contains in-frame clones alone and is incomplete. The sample carries 95,000 to 120,000 clones, approximately 85% recorded once. This record comes from a study of blood T cell repertoires in COVID-19. Study details: COVID-19 samples from acute and convalescent phases originated in the United States, Italy and Spain.

V lost 6 bases and J 7 bases, leaving 15 bases between the germline ends. Germline V CDR1 and CDR2: MNHEY, SVGAGI. This CDR3 is 13 amino acids long. The chain combines TRBV6-5 with TRBJ1-1; the D gene is possibly TRBD1 (6 bases). The source of this sequence is a woman in her sixties with COVID-19, enrolled during active disease. Sequencing input: peripheral blood. The CDR3 protein is CASSQQGVSEAFF. CDR3 DNA: TGTGCCAGCAGCCAACAGGGTGTCAGTGAAGCTTTCTTT.